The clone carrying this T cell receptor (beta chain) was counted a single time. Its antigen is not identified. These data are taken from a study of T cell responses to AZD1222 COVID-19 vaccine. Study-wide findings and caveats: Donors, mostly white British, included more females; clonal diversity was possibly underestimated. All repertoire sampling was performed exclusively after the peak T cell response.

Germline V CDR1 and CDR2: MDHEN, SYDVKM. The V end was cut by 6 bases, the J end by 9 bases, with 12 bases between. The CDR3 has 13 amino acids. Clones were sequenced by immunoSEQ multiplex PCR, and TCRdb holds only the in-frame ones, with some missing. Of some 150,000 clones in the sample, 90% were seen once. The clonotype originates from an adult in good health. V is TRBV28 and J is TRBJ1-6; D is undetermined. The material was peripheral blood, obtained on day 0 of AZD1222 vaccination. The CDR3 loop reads CASRQTPGSPLHF. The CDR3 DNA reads TGTGCCAGCAGACAAACCCCAGGTTCACCCCTCCACTTT.